This TCR beta chain was found in a study of T-cell reconstitution after alpha-beta-depleted transplantation in children. Germline loops: CDR1 SGHRS, CDR2 YFSETQ. With V trimmed by 2 bases and J by 3 bases, 5 bases remained unmatched. The CDR3 is made up of 15 amino acids. Unique molecular identifiers were used in preparing the TCRbeta library. TCRdb re-called the PCR reads through MiXCR, storing one row per CDR3 protein. The sample yields 450,000 to 600,000 distinct CDR3 sequences, around 16% seen once. The chain joins TRBV5-1 to TRBJ2-1; TRBD1 matches 7 bases. This receptor was obtained from a human donor who donated a stem cell graft to a child with acute lymphoblastic leukemia. The starting material was PBMCs from the stem cell graft donor, obtained from the stem cell graft. CDR3 in amino acids: CASSFQQGFYNEQFF. CDR3 DNA: TGCGCCAGCAGCTTCCAACAGGGGTTCTACAATGAGCAGTTCTTC.